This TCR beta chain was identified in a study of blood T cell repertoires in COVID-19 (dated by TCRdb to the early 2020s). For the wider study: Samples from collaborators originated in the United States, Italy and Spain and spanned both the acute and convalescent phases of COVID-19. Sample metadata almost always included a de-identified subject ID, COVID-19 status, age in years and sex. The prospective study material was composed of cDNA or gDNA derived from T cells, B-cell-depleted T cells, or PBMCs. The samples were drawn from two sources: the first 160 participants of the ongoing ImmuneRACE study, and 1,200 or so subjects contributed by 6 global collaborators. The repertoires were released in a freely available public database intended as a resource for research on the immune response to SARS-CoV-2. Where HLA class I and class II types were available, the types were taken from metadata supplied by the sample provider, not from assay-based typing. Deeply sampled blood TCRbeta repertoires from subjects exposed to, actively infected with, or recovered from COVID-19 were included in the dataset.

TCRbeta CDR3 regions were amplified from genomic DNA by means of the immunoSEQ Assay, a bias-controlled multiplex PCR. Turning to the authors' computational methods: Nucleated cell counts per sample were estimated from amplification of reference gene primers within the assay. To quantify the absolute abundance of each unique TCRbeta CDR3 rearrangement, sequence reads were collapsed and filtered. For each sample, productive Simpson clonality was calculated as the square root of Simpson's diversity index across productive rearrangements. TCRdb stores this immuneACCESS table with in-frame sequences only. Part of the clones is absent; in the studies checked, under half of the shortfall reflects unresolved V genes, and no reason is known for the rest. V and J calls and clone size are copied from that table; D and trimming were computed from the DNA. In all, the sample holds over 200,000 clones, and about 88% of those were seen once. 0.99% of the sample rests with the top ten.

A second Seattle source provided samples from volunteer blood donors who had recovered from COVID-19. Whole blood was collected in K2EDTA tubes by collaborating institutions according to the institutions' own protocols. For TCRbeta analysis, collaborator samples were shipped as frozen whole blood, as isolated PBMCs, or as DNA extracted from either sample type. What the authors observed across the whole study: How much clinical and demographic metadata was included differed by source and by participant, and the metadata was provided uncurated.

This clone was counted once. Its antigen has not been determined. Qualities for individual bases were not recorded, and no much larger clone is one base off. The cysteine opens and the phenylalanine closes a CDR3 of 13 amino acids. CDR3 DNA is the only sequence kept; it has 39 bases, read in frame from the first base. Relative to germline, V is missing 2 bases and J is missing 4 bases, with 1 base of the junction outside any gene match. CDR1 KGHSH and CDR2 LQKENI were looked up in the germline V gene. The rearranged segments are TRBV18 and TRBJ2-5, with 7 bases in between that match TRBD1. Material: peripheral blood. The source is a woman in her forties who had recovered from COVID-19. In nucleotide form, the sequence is TGTGCCAGCTCACCAGGGACAGTAGAGACCCAGTACTTC. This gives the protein CASSPGTVETQYF.